This T cell receptor (beta chain) was obtained from a study of blood T cells in healthy people across ages. Primers used in a second PCR of roughly 7 to 12 cycles were a sample-barcoded 5' primer and a J-beta primer mix. One entry per CDR3 protein, called by TCRdb with MiXCR from the 5' RACE reads. The table includes about 780,000 distinct CDR3 sequences, 46% detected once. A note on this clonotype: As yet, its antigen is unknown.

The CDR3 is 16 amino acids. Germline CDR1 and CDR2: ENHRY and SYGVKD. V was trimmed by 5 bases and J by 9 bases, leaving 23 bases between them. Notes on the study in general: PBMCs that were unsorted prevented a conclusive naive versus antigen-experienced comparison.

The V and J genes are TRBV10-3 and TRBJ2-1; D possibly corresponds to TRBD1 (7 bases). Sequenced sample: blood. This TCR came from a man older than 75 in good health. The CDR3 DNA follows: TGTGCCATCAGTATCCAGGGGGGACAAACCTCGTCTGAGCAGTTCTTC. It specifies CAISIQGGQTSSEQFF.